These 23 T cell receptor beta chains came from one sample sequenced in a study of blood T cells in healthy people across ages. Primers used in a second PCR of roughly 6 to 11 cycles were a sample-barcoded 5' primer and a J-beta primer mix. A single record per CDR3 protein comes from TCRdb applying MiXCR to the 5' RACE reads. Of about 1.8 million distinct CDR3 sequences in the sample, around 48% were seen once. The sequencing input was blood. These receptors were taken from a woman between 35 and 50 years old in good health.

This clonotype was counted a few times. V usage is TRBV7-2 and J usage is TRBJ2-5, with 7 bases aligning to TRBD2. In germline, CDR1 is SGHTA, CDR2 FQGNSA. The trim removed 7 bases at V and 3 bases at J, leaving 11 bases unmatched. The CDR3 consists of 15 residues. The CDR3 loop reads CASTPPGGPKETQYF. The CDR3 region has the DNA TGTGCCAGCACCCCACCGGGAGGACCAAAAGAGACCCAGTACTTC.

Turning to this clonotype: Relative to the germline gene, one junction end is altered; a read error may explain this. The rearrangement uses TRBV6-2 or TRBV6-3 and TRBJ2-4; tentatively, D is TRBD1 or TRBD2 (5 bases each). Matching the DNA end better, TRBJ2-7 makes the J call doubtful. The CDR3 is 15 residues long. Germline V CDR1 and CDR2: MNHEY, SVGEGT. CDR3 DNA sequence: TGTGCCGGCAGTTTCTCTAGGGACCAATCCTACGAGCAGTACTTC. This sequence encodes CAGSFSRDQSYEQYF.

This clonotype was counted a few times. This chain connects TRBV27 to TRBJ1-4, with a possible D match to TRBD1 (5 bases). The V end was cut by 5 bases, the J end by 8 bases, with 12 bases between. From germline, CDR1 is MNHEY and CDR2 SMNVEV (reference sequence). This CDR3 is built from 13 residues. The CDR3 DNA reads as TGTGCCAGCAGTGTACCGGGGCGGGAAAAACTGTTTTTT. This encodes CASSVPGREKLFF.

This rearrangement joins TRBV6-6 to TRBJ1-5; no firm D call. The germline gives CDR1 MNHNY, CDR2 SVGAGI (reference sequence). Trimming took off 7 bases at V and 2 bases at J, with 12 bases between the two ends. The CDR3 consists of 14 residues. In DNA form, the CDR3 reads TGTGCCAGCATCAACAACCAGCGCAATCAGCCCCAGCATTTT. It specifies CASINNQRNQPQHF.

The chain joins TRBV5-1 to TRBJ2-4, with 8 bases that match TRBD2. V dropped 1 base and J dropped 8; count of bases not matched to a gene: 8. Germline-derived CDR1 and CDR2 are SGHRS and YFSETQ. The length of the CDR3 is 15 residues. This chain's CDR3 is CASSLPAGERDIQYF. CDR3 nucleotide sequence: TGCGCCAGCAGCTTGCCAGCGGGGGAAAGGGACATTCAGTACTTC.

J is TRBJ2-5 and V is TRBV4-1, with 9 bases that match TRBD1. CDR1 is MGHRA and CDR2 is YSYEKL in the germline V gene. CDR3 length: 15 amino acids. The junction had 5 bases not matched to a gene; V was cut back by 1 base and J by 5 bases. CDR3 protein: CASSQGDRDEETQYF. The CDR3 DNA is TGCGCCAGCAGCCAAGGGGACAGGGACGAGGAGACCCAGTACTTC.

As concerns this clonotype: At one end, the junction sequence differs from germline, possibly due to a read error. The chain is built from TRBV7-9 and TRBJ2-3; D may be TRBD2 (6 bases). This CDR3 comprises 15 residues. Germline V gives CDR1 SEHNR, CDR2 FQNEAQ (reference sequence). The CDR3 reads CATLSGTTSTETQYF. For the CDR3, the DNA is TGTGCCACCCTATCGGGGACCACTAGCACAGAGACGCAGTATTTT.

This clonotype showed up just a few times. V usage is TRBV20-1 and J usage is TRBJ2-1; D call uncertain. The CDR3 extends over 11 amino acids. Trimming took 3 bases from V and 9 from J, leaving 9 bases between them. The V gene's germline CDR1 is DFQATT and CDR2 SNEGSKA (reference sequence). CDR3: CSARFISEQFF. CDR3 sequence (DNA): TGCAGTGCTAGGTTTATCAGTGAGCAGTTCTTC.

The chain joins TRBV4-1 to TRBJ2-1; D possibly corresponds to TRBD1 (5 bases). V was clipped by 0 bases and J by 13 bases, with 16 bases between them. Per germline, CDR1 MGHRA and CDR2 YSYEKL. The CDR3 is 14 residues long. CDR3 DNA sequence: TGCGCCAGCAGCCAAGATAGGGGCTCCAGCAGCCAGTTCTTC. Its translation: CASSQDRGSSSQFF.

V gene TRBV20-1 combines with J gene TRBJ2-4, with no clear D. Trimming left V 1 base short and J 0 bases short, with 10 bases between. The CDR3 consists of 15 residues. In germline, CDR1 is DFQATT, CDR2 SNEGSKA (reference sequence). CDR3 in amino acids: CSARATAIAKNIQYF. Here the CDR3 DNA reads TGCAGTGCTAGAGCTACAGCGATAGCCAAAAACATTCAGTACTTC.

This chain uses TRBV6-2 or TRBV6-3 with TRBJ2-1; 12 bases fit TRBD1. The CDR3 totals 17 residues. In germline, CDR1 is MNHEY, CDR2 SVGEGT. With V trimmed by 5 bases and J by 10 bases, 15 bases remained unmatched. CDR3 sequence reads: CASSPSGGTGGAWEQFF. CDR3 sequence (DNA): TGTGCCAGCAGTCCTTCCGGCGGGACAGGGGGCGCCTGGGAGCAGTTCTTC.

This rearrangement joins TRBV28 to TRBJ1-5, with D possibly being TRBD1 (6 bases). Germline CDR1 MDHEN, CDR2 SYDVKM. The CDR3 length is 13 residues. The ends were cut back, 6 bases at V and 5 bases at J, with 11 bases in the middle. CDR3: CASRPAGDQPQHF. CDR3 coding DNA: TGTGCCAGCAGACCCGCAGGGGATCAGCCCCAGCATTTT.

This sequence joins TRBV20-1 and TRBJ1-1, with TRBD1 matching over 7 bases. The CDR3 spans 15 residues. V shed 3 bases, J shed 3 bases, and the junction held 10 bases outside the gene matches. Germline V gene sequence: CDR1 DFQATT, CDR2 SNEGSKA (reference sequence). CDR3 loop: CSASFGTALDTEAFF. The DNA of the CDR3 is TGCAGTGCTAGTTTCGGGACAGCCCTGGACACTGAAGCTTTCTTT.

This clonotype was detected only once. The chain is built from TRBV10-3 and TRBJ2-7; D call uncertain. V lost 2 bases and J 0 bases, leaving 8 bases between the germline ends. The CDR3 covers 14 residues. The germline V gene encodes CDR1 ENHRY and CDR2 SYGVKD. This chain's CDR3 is CAISEGLSSYEQYF. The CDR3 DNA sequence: TGTGCCATCAGTGAGGGGTTGAGCTCCTACGAGCAGTACTTC.

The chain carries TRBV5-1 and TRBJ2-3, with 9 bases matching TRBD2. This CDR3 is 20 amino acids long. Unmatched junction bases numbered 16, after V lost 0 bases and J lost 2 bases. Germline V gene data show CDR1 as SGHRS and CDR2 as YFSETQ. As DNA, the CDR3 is TGCGCCAGCAGCTTGGCCCCGGTTGGAGCGGGGGGCACGACCACAGATACGCAGTATTTT. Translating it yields CASSLAPVGAGGTTTDTQYF.

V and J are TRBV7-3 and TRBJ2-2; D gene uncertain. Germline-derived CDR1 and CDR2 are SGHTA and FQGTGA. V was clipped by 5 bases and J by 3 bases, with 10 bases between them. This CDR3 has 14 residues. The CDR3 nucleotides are TGTGCCAGCAGCCCCCGAAGCCACACCGGGGAGCTGTTTTTT. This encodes CASSPRSHTGELFF.

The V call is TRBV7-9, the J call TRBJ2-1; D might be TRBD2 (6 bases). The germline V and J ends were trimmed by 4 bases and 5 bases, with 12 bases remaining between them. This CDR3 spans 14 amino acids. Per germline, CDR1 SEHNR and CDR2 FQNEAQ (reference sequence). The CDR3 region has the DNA TGTGCCAGCAGCTGGCGGGATTTGGACAATGAGCAGTTCTTC. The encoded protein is CASSWRDLDNEQFF. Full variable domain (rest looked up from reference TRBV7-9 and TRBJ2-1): DTGVSQNPRHKITKRGQNVTFRCDPISEHNRLYWYRQTLGQGPEFLTYFQNEAQLEKSRLLSDRFSAERPKGSFSTLEIQRTEQGDSAMYLCASSWRDLDNEQFFGPGTRLTVL.

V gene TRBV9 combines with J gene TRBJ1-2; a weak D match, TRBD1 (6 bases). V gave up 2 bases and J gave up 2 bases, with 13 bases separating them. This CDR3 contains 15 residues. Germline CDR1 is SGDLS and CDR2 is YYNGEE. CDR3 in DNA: TGTGCCAGCAGCGTTACAGGGTTAGGGAACTATGGCTACACCTTC. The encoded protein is CASSVTGLGNYGYTF.

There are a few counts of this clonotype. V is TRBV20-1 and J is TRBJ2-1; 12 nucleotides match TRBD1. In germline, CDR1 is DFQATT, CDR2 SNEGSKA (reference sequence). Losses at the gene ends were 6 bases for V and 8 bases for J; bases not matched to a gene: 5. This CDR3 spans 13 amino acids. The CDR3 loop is CSARGTGGHEQFF. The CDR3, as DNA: TGCAGTGCCCGAGGGACAGGGGGCCATGAGCAGTTCTTC.

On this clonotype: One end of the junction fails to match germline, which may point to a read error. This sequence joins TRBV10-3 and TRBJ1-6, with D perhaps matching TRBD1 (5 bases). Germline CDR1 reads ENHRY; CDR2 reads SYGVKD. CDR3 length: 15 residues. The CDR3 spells CAIKDGTLSNSPLHF. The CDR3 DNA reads TGTGCCATCAAGGACGGGACGCTGAGTAATTCGCCCCTCCACTTT.

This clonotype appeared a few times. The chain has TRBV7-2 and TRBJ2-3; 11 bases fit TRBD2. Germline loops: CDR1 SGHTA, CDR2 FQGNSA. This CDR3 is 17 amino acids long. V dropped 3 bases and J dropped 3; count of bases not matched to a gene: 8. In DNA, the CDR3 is TGTGCCAGCAGCTTTGGCCTACTAGCGGGGGTTACAGATACGCAGTATTTT. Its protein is CASSFGLLAGVTDTQYF. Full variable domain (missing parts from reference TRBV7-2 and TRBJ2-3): GAGVSQSPSNKVTEKGKDVELRCDPISGHTALYWYRQSLGQGLEFLIYFQGNSAPDKSGLPSDRFSAERTGGSVSTLTIQRTQQEDSAVYLCASSFGLLAGVTDTQYFGPGTRLTVL.

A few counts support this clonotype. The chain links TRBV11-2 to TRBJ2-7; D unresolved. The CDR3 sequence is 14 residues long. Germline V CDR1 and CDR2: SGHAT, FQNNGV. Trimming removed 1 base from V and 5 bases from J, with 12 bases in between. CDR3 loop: CASSLVSNSDEQYF. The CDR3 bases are TGTGCCAGCAGCTTAGTCAGCAACTCTGACGAGCAGTACTTC. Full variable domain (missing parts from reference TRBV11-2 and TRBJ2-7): EAGVAQSPRYKIIEKRQSVAFWCNPISGHATLYWYQQILGQGPKLLIQFQNNGVVDDSQLPKDRFSAERLKGVDSTLKIQPAKLEDSAVYLCASSLVSNSDEQYFGPGTRLTVT.

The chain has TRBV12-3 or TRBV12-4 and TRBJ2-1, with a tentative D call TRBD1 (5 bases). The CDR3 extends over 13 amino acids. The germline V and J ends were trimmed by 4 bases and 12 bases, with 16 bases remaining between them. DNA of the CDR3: TGTGCCAGCAGTTCAAACCAGGGAAACCGGCAGTTCTTC. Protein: CASSSNQGNRQFF.